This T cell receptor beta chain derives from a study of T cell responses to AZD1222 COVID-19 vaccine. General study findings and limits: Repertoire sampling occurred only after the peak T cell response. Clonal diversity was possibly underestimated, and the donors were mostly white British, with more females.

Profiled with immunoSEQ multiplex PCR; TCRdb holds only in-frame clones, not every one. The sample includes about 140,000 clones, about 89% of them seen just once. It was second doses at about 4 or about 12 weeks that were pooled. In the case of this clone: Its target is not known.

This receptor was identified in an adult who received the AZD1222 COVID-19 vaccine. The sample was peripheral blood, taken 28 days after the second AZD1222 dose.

CDR3 residues: CASSPKTGDAVQPQHF. Written as DNA, the CDR3 is TGTGCCAGCAGCCCTAAGACAGGGGATGCGGTTCAGCCCCAGCATTTT. The rearrangement joins TRBV7-2 to TRBJ1-5, with 8 bases fitting TRBD1. Germline CDR1 and CDR2: SGHTA and FQGNSA. The CDR3 spans 16 residues. The junction had 12 bases not matched to a gene; V was cut back by 5 bases and J by 6 bases.